The clone carrying this T cell receptor (beta chain) was observed many times. The antigen is unknown. Individual cDNA molecules were tagged with unique molecular identifiers. TCRdb independently ran MiXCR on the 5' RACE reads; one entry per CDR3 protein. The sample lists approximately 110,000 distinct CDR3 sequences, 15% occurring once. The record originates from a study of early T cells in non-severe SARS-CoV-2 infection. The wider study: Chains were not paired, and sequencing was done on bulk RNA from unsorted whole blood. Broader study findings: VDJdb matching, biased toward anti-spike CD8 responses, missed private and CD4 specificities.

Per germline, CDR1 WNHNN and CDR2 SYGVQD (reference sequence). This CDR3 is built from 13 residues. V shed 6 bases, J shed 8 bases, and the junction held 8 bases outside the gene matches. This receptor was obtained from an adult who was a healthcare worker with PCR-confirmed SARS-CoV-2 infection or an uninfected control (not recorded which). V is TRBV10-1 and J is TRBJ2-3; 7 bases are shared with TRBD1. Sample: whole blood. The CDR3 protein is CASRLRQGGTQYF. Here the CDR3 DNA reads TGCGCCAGCAGACTACGACAGGGTGGTACGCAGTATTTT.